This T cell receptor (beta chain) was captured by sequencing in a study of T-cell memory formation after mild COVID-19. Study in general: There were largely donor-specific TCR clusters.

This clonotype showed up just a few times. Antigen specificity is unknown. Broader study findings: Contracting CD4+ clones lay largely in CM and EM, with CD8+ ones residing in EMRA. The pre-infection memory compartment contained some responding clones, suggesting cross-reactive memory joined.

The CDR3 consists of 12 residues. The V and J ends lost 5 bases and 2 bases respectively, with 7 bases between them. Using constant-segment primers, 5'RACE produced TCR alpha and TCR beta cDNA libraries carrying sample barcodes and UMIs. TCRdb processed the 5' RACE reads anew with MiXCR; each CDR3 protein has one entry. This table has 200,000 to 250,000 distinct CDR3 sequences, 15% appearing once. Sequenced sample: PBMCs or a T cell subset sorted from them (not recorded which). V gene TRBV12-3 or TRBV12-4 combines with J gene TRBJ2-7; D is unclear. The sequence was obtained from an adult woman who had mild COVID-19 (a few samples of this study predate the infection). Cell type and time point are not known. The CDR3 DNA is TGTGCCAGCAGTGCCTCCCCCTACGAGCAGTACTTC. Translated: CASSASPYEQYF.